The 10 T cell receptor beta chains below were found in one sample sequenced in a study of blood T cell repertoires in COVID-19. Data came from immunoSEQ multiplex PCR; TCRdb stores just in-frame clones and leaves some out. The sample has around 470,000 clones; roughly 89% are singletons. Source material: peripheral blood. The source of these receptors is a young man with COVID-19, enrolled during active disease.

The chain links TRBV18 to TRBJ2-1, with D tentatively TRBD2 (5 bases). The CDR3 is 15 residues long. Germline assignment: CDR1 KGHSH and CDR2 LQKENI. The germline V and J ends were trimmed by 1 base and 2 bases, with 9 bases remaining between them. The CDR3 nucleotides are TGTGCCAGCTCACCACTTCTAGCCCCCTACAATGAGCAGTTCTTC. Translating it yields CASSPLLAPYNEQFF.

The chain recombines TRBV7-9 with TRBJ2-3; perhaps TRBD2 as D (7 bases). V lost 1 base, J lost 4 bases, and 15 bases lay in between. CDR1 is SEHNR and CDR2 is FQNEAQ in the germline V gene (reference sequence). There are 16 residues in the CDR3. The CDR3, as DNA: TGTGCCAGCAGCTTAGGCATAAGGGGGGGCTCAGATACGCAGTATTTT. This codes for CASSLGIRGGSDTQYF.

The V gene is TRBV18, the J gene TRBJ2-2; D may be TRBD2 (6 bases). The CDR3 totals 15 residues. Deletions cut 6 bases from V and 0 bases from J, with 11 bases between. Germline values: CDR1 KGHSH, CDR2 LQKENI. DNA of the CDR3: TGTGCCAGCTCTGGGGGACTGACGAACACCGGGGAGCTGTTTTTT. It translates to CASSGGLTNTGELFF.

This chain connects TRBV10-2 to TRBJ2-2; possible D gene TRBD1, 6 bases. V lost 4 bases to trimming and J lost 7 bases, with 10 bases between them. This CDR3 contains 13 residues. Germline assignment: CDR1 WSHSY and CDR2 SAAADI. CDR3 nucleotides: TGCGCCAGCAGTGTAAGGGGGAGCGGGGAGCTGTTTTTT. Translated, it gives CASSVRGSGELFF.

This clone was detected a few times. This sequence joins TRBV5-1 and TRBJ1-2; D remains unclear. CDR3 length: 12 amino acids. Per germline, CDR1 SGHRS and CDR2 YFSETQ. V lost 1 base and J 4 bases, leaving 5 bases between the germline ends. CDR3 amino acids: CASSLLGYGYTF. For the CDR3, the DNA is TGCGCCAGCAGCTTGCTCGGCTATGGCTACACCTTC. Looking up the rest from reference TRBV5-1 and TRBJ1-2 gives the full variable domain: KAGVTQTPRYLIKTRGQQVTLSCSPISGHRSVSWYQQTPGQGLQFLFEYFSETQRNKGNFPGRFSGRQFSNSRSEMNVSTLELGDSALYLCASSLLGYGYTFGSGTRLTVV.

The chain uses TRBV25-1 and TRBJ2-3; D remains unclear. The CDR3 contains 14 residues. Germline V gene data show CDR1 as MGHDK and CDR2 as SYGVNS. The V end was cut by 2 bases, the J end by 5 bases, with 11 bases between. CDR3 DNA: TGTGCCAGCAGTGAACTCCCCACCAGAGATACGCAGTATTTT. It codes for CASSELPTRDTQYF.

V gene TRBV28 combines with J gene TRBJ2-1; 7 nucleotides align to TRBD2. The CDR3 extends over 14 amino acids. The germline V gene has CDR1 MDHEN and CDR2 SYDVKM. V shed 5 bases, J shed 8 bases, and the junction held 9 bases outside the gene matches. DNA for the CDR3: TGTGCCAGCAGTCTTTTCGGGAGGAGTTATGAGCAGTTCTTC. Translating it yields CASSLFGRSYEQFF.

The chain is built from TRBV19 and TRBJ2-2; no reliable D call. The germline V and J ends were trimmed by 2 bases and 4 bases, with 8 bases remaining between them. This CDR3 region has 14 residues. Per germline, CDR1 LNHDA and CDR2 SQIVND (reference sequence). The CDR3 DNA follows: TGTGCCAGTAGTATATCGCAGGCCACCGGGGAGCTGTTTTTT. This gives the protein CASSISQATGELFF.

This rearrangement joins TRBV5-1 to TRBJ1-2, with D unclear. Trimming stripped 0 bases from V and 3 bases from J, with 6 bases between. Germline assignment: CDR1 SGHRS and CDR2 YFSETQ. CDR3 length equals 13 residues. The CDR3 loop reads CASSLAPDYGYTF. The DNA of the CDR3 is TGCGCCAGCAGCTTGGCCCCGGACTATGGCTACACCTTC.

The chain uses TRBV19 and TRBJ2-7; 7 bases are shared with TRBD1. CDR1 and CDR2 (germline): LNHDA, SQIVND (reference sequence). The CDR3 runs 15 residues. J gave up 2 bases and V 7 bases, and 11 bases lay outside the gene matches. CDR3 in amino acids: CASKSAWQGAYEQYF. DNA of the CDR3: TGTGCCAGTAAGTCCGCCTGGCAGGGGGCCTACGAGCAGTACTTC.